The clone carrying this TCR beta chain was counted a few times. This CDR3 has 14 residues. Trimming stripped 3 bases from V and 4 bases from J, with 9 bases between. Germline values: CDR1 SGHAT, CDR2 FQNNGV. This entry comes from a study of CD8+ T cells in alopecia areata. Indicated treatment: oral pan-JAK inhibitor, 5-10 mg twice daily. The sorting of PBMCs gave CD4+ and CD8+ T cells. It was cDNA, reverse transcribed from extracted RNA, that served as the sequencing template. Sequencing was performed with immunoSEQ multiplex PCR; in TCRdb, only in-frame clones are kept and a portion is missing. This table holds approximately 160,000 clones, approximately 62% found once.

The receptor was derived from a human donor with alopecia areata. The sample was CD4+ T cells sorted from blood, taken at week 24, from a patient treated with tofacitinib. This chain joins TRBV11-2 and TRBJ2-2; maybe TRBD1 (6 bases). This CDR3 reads CASSFQGGTGELFF. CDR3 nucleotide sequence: TGTGCCAGCAGCTTTCAAGGGGGCACCGGGGAGCTGTTTTTT.